The source of this T cell receptor (beta chain) is a study of blood T cells in healthy people across ages. Overall study findings and caveats: The study found more naive CD4+ cells and higher diversity in long-lived than aged donors. Per million T cells, TCR beta diversity dropped about linearly as age rose.

CDR1 and CDR2 from the germline V gene are DFQATT and SNEGSKA (reference sequence). This CDR3 is built from 15 residues. V gave up 2 bases and J gave up 7 bases, with 21 bases separating them. For the second PCR, which ran for about 7 to 12 cycles, a sample-barcoded 5' primer and a J-beta primer mix were used. TCRdb re-derived calls from the 5' RACE reads in MiXCR, one entry per CDR3 protein. The sample includes about 1.4 million distinct CDR3 sequences, almost 60% seen only once; the top ten take about 6.7%. With regard to this clonotype: Its antigen is still unknown.

The chain carries TRBV20-1 and TRBJ2-7, with D maybe TRBD1 (5 bases). The TCR was taken from a man younger than 35 in good health. The specimen sequenced was blood. The CDR3 reads CSARRRYRLYEEQYF. The DNA for the CDR3 is TGCAGTGCTAGACGTAGGTACAGGCTCTACGAAGAGCAGTACTTC.